This TCR beta chain derives from a study of human T cells and chemical hapten exposure. Across the study: All patients underwent weekly scalp dosing with diphenylcyclopropenone for the full roughly 24-week study.

The authors' processing: The number of TCRs in each sample had a median of approximately 99,000 and spanned about 20,000 to 700,000. Using its own MiXCR run on the RACE reads, TCRdb lists one record per CDR3 protein. V and J calls and clone size were set by TCRdb, not the authors. Of around 110,000 distinct CDR3 sequences listed, about 12% are singletons. Time point of the sample: patch test 1, 2 weeks after DPC sensitization. Indicated treatment: therapeutic diphenylcyclopropenone sensitization with weekly scalp DPC. Blood collection took place prior to placing each patch test. This clonotype was recorded at least ten times. The CDR3 runs 13 residues. The V and J ends lost 4 bases and 4 bases respectively, with 10 bases between them. The germline CDR1 and CDR2 sequences are SNHLY and FYNNEI.

The rearrangement joins TRBV2 to TRBJ1-2; TRBD1 might be the D (6 bases). The sequence derives from a woman aged 45-60 years with alopecia areata. Some clones in this sample may be carry-over from other donors' samples. The sequences come from whole blood, collected in connection with sensitization to the hapten diphenylcyclopropenone (DPC). CDR3 residues: CASSGGGGYGYTF. The DNA for the CDR3 is TGTGCCAGCAGTGGTGGGGGCGGCTATGGCTACACCTTC.